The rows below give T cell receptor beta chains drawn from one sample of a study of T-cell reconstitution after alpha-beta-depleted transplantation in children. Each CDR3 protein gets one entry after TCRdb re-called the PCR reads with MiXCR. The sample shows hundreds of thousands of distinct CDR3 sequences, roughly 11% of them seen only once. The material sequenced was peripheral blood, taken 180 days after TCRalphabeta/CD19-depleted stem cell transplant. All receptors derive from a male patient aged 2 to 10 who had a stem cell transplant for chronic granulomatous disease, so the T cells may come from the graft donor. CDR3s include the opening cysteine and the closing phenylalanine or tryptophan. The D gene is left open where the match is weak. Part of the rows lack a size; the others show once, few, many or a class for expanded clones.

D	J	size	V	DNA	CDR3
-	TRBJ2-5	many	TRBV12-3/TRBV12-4	TGTGCCAGCAGCCTAATGGAGGAGACCCAGTACTTC	CASSLMEETQYF
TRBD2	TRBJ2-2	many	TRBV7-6	TGTGCCAGCAGGGGGCTAGCGGGAGTCCACAACACCGGGGAGCTGTTTTTT	CASRGLAGVHNTGELFF
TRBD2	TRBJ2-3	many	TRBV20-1	TGCAGTGCTAGAGCCGGGGGGAAGTATTTT	CSARAGGKYF
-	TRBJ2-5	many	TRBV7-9	TGTGCCAGCAGCATAAAAGAGACCCAGTACTTC	CASSIKETQYF
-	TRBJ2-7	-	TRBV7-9	TGTGCCAGCAGCTTAGGTGGAGGCCACCAAAGCTACGAGCAGTACTTC	CASSLGGGHQSYEQYF
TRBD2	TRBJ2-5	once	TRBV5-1	TGCGCCAGCAGCTTGGATCGCGGACTAGCGGGAGGCCCTCCTCAGACCCAGTACTTC	CASSLDRGLAGGPPQTQYF
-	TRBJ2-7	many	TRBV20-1	TGCAGTGCCGAAAGATCAATCGCCCACGAGCAGTACTTC	CSAERSIAHEQYF
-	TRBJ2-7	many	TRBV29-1	TGCAGCGCATCCGGGACTCCCTACGAGCAGTACTTC	CSASGTPYEQYF
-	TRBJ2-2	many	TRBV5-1	TGCGCCAGCTCCGCGTTCGATCAGGGGTGGAGCACCGGGGAGCTGTTTTTT	CASSAFDQGWSTGELFF
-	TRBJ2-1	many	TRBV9	TGTGCCAGCAGCGCCCTTAGGGCTGGCTCCTACAATGAGCAGTTCTTC	CASSALRAGSYNEQFF
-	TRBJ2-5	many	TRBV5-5	TGTGCCAGCAGCCGACGTACACTCCAAGAGACCCAGTACTTC	CASSRRTLQETQYF
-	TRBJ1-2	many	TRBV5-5	TGTGCCAGCAGCACGGGACGTAACTATGGCTACACCTTC	CASSTGRNYGYTF
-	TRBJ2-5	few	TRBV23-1	TGCGCCAGCAGCCCCCGGGGACATCAAGAGACCCAGTACTTC	CASSPRGHQETQYF
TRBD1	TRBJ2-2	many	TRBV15	TGTGCCACCAGCAGGGACAGGTCCACCGGGGAGCTGTTTTTT	CATSRDRSTGELFF
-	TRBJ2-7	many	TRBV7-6	TGTGCCAGCAGCTTAAAGGGAGGGGGGTACGAGCAGTACTTC	CASSLKGGGYEQYF
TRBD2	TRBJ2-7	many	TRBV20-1	TGCAGTGCCCTGGGCCTAGCGGGCGCCTACGAGCAGTACTTC	CSALGLAGAYEQYF
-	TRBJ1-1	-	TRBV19	TGTGCCAGTAGTCCCTACAGGGACACTGAAGCTTTCTTT	CASSPYRDTEAFF
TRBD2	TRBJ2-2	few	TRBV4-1	TGCGCCAGCAGCCCCTATAGCGGGAGTGACGCCGGGGAGCTGTTTTTT	CASSPYSGSDAGELFF
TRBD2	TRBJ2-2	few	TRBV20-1	TGCAGTGCTAGGGGACTAGCGGGGGCCCAAACCGGGGAGCTGTTTTTT	CSARGLAGAQTGELFF
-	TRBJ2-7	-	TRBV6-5	TGTGCCAGCAGTTACTACGGAGGAACCGACTACGAGCAGTACTTC	CASSYYGGTDYEQYF
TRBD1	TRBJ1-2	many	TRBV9	TGTGCCAGCAGCGTAGCTCCCGGGACAGGGGGGGACTATGGCTACACCTTC	CASSVAPGTGGDYGYTF
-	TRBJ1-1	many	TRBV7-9	TGTGCCAGCAGCTTAGGAGTCCGCGGAACTGAAGCTTTCTTT	CASSLGVRGTEAFF
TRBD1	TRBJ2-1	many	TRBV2	TGTGCCAGCAACTCCAGGGGGCGGTGGCAGTTCTTC	CASNSRGRWQFF
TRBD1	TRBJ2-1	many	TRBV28	TGTGCCAGCAGTTTTCGGGGACAGGTATACAATGAGCAGTTCTTC	CASSFRGQVYNEQFF
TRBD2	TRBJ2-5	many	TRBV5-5	TGTGCGTCCTCCCGGGCGGGGGAGGAGACCCAGTACTTC	CASSRAGEETQYF
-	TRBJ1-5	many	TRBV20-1	TGCAGTGCTAGGCCCGGGAGGGCTCAGCCCCAGCATTTT	CSARPGRAQPQHF
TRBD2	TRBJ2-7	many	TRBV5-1	TGCGCCAGCAGCTTGGTGACTAGCAACCGGGGGGAGCAGTACTTC	CASSLVTSNRGEQYF
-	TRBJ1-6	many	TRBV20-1	TGCAGTGCTAGAAGACAGGAGAGCTCCTATAATTCACCCCTCCACTTT	CSARRQESSYNSPLHF
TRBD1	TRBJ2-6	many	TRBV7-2	TGTGCCAGCGAGGGGGCACCTGGGGCCAACGTCCTGACTTTC	CASEGAPGANVLTF
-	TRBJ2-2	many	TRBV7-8	TGTGCCAGCCGTCCGGCAGGCAGGGCGAACACCGGGGAGCTGTTTTTT	CASRPAGRANTGELFF
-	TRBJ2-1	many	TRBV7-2	TGTGCCAGCAGCTTAGGGGAATACAATGAGCAGTTCTTC	CASSLGEYNEQFF
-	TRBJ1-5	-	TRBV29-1	TGCAGCGTCCAAAATTCGGACAATCAGCCCCAGCATTTT	CSVQNSDNQPQHF
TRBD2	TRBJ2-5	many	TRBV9	TGTGCCAGCAGCGCCTCCGGGACTAGTGTAGAGACCCAGTACTTC	CASSASGTSVETQYF
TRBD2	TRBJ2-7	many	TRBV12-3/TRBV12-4	TGTGCCAGCAGCTTCCAAAGCGGGGGTAGCTCCTACGAGCAGTACTTC	CASSFQSGGSSYEQYF
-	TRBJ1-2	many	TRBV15	TGTGCCACCAGCAGAGATAGGGATGGCTACACCTTC	CATSRDRDGYTF
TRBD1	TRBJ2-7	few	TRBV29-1	TGCAGCGTTGATGAGGGGGCGGATGGTCTTTACGAGCAGTACTTC	CSVDEGADGLYEQYF
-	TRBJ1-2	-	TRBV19	TGTGCCAGTAGTCGACAGGAGAGCTATGGCTACACCTTC	CASSRQESYGYTF
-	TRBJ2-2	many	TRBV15	TGTGCCACCAGCAGACAGGGGAACACCGGGGAGCTGTTTTTT	CATSRQGNTGELFF
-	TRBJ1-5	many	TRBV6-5	TGTGCCAGCAGTTACTCTCGGTTTAGCAATCAGCCCCAGCATTTT	CASSYSRFSNQPQHF
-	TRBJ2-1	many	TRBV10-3	TGTGCCATCAGTGAGAGGAGCGGAGTGAATGAGCAGTTCTTC	CAISERSGVNEQFF
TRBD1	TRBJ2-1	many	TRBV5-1	TGCGCCAGCAGCTTGTTCAGACAGGGGGCATCTGAGCAGTTCTTC	CASSLFRQGASEQFF
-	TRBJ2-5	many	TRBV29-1	TGCAGCGTTGTAAAGGGCGCGGAGACCCAGTACTTC	CSVVKGAETQYF
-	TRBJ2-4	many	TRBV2	TGTGCCAGCAGTCCACAGGGAGGCCAGTACTTC	CASSPQGGQYF
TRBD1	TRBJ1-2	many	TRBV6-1	TGTGCCAGCAGTGAAGCCGGACAGGCGCCATTCTACACCTTC	CASSEAGQAPFYTF
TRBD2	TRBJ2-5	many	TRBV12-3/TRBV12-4	TGTGCCAGCAGTCTGGCCGCTAGCGGGGGCGATTGGGAGACCCAGTACTTC	CASSLAASGGDWETQYF
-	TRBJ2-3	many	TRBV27	TGTGCCAGCACCCTAGGGCGGCGCTCAGATACGCAGTATTTT	CASTLGRRSDTQYF
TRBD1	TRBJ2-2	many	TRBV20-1	TGCAGTGCTAGCCTAAGGGGGCTGGCGAACACCGGGGAGCTGTTTTTT	CSASLRGLANTGELFF
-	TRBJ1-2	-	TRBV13	TGTGCCAGCACCACTTTGGGATCGGGGGAAATGATCTATGGCTACACCTTC	CASTTLGSGEMIYGYTF
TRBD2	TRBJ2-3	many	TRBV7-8	TGTGCCAGCAGCTCTCGCAGGACTAGCGGGGGGCCTATCTCAGATACGCAGTATTTT	CASSSRRTSGGPISDTQYF
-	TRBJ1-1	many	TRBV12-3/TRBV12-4	TGTGCCAGCAGTTTGGGTCTCATCACTGAAGCTTTCTTT	CASSLGLITEAFF
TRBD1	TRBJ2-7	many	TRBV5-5	TGTGCCAGCAGCTTGGGACAGGGGATAGGATACGAGCAGTACTTC	CASSLGQGIGYEQYF
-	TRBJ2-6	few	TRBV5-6	TGTGCCAGCAGCTCCGGGCTGGTCTTACTCTCCTCCGGGGCCAACGTCCTGACTTTC	CASSSGLVLLSSGANVLTF
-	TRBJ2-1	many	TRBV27	TGTGCCAGCAGTTTTCTCACCGCCCCAGCTCAAGGGGGGCAGTTCTTC	CASSFLTAPAQGGQFF
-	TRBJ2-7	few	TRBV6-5	TGTGCCAGCAGTTACGGTGGAGGTTTTTGGGAGCAGTACTTC	CASSYGGGFWEQYF
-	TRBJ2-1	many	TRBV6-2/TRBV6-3	TGTGCCAGCAGGTCAATGGGCGGGGCTTTCTACAATGAGCAGTTCTTC	CASRSMGGAFYNEQFF
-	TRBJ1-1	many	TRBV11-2	TGTGCCAGCAGTGATACCGGGACACCGCCCCTACCGAACACTGAAGCTTTCTTT	CASSDTGTPPLPNTEAFF
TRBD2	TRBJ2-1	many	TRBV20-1	TGCAGTGAAGCGGGAGAGATTTACAATGAGCAGTTCTTC	CSEAGEIYNEQFF
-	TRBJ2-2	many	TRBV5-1	TGCGCCAGCAGCTCCCTGAGGGGGGGTAGTTTCACCGGGGAGCTGTTTTTT	CASSSLRGGSFTGELFF
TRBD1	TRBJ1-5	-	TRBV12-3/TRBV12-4	TGTGCCAGCAGTGCAGGGGACAGGGGACACCAGCCCCAGCATTTT	CASSAGDRGHQPQHF